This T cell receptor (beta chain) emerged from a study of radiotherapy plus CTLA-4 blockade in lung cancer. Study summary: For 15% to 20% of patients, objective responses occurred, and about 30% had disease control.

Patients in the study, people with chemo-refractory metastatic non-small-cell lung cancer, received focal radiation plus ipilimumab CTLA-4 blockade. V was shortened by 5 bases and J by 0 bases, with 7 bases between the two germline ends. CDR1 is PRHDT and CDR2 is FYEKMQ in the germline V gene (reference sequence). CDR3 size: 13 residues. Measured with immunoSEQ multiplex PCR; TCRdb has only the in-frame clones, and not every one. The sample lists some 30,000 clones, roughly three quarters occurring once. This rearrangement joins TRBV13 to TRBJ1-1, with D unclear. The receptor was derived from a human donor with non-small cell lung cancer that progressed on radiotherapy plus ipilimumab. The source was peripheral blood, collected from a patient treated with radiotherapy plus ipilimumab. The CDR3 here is CASSPRLNTEAFF. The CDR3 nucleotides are TGTGCCAGCAGCCCCCGTCTGAACACTGAAGCTTTCTTT.